This is a list of T cell receptor beta chains from one sample in a study of blood T cell repertoires in COVID-19. Some clones are missing from TCRdb's copy, which holds only in-frame ones; the method was immunoSEQ multiplex PCR. The sample yields about 200,000 clones, approximately 85% seen once. Sequenced input: peripheral blood. Receptor source: a woman aged 50 to 60 with active or convalescent COVID-19. Each CDR3 is given with its conserved first and last residue. D genes are given only for firm matches. A clone size is listed for some rows: how often the clone was seen (once, few, many), or a class if it is expanded.

CDR3: CASRSGTGHNYGYTF
DNA: TGTGCCAGTAGATCGGGGACAGGGCATAACTATGGCTACACCTTC
D: TRBD1
J: TRBJ1-2
size: NA
length: 15
V: TRBV19

CDR3: CASSRGYIGAANEKLFF
DNA: TGTGCCAGCAGCCGCGGATACATAGGGGCGGCTAATGAAAAACTGTTTTTT
D: NA
J: TRBJ1-4
size: NA
length: 17
V: TRBV7-9

CDR3: CASKVGVSGDTQYF
DNA: TGCGCCAGCAAGGTGGGAGTATCTGGAGATACGCAGTATTTT
D: NA
J: TRBJ2-3
size: NA
length: 14
V: TRBV10-2

CDR3: CASSIAGGSTDTQYF
DNA: TGTGCCAGCAGTATAGCGGGGGGTAGCACAGATACGCAGTATTTT
D: TRBD2
J: TRBJ2-3
size: NA
length: 15
V: TRBV27

CDR3: CASSPDLTEAFF
DNA: TGCGCCAGCAGCCCTGACTTAACTGAAGCTTTCTTT
D: NA
J: TRBJ1-1
size: NA
length: 12
V: TRBV5-1

CDR3: CASSKQGFYQETQYF
DNA: TGTGCCAGCAGTAAGCAGGGGTTCTACCAAGAGACCCAGTACTTC
D: NA
J: TRBJ2-5
size: NA
length: 15
V: TRBV27

CDR3: CASSFPSGFYEQYF
DNA: TGTGCCAGCAGTTTCCCTAGCGGATTTTACGAGCAGTACTTC
D: TRBD2
J: TRBJ2-7
size: NA
length: 14
V: TRBV28

CDR3: CASSTIDRAPYEQYF
DNA: TGTGCCAGTAGTACAATTGACAGGGCCCCCTACGAGCAGTACTTC
D: TRBD1
J: TRBJ2-7
size: NA
length: 15
V: TRBV19

CDR3: CASKPTSGSEQYF
DNA: TGTGCCAGCAAGCCGACTAGTGGTTCCGAGCAGTACTTC
D: NA
J: TRBJ2-7
size: once
length: 13
V: TRBV2

CDR3: CASSLGGQGATGYTF
DNA: TGTGCCAGCAGCTTGGGGGGACAGGGGGCAACTGGCTACACCTTC
D: TRBD1
J: TRBJ1-2
size: few
length: 15
V: TRBV5-4

CDR3: CASSPRGASGGNEQFF
DNA: TGCGCCAGCAGCCCCCGGGGGGCTAGCGGGGGGAATGAGCAGTTCTTC
D: TRBD2
J: TRBJ2-1
size: NA
length: 16
V: TRBV5-1

CDR3: CASKGVMNTEAFF
DNA: TGTGCCAGCAAAGGAGTCATGAACACTGAAGCTTTCTTT
D: NA
J: TRBJ1-1
size: NA
length: 13
V: TRBV28

CDR3: CASSSVQVGQPQHF
DNA: TGTGCCAGCTCCTCGGTACAGGTGGGCCAGCCCCAGCATTTT
D: NA
J: TRBJ1-5
size: NA
length: 14
V: TRBV6-5

CDR3: CASSLVGTSGRTDTQYF
DNA: TGTGCCAGCAGCTTAGTGGGGACTAGCGGTCGCACAGATACGCAGTATTTT
D: TRBD2
J: TRBJ2-3
size: NA
length: 17
V: TRBV11-2

CDR3: CASSLGRGPYEQYF
DNA: TGTGCCAGCAGCTTGGGGAGGGGACCCTACGAGCAGTACTTC
D: NA
J: TRBJ2-7
size: NA
length: 14
V: TRBV5-4

CDR3: CASSIRQGNQPQHF
DNA: TGTGCCAGCAGCATCCGACAGGGTAACCAGCCCCAGCATTTT
D: TRBD1
J: TRBJ1-5
size: NA
length: 14
V: TRBV5-6

CDR3: CSGTPGLEQFF
DNA: TGCAGCGGAACCCCAGGGCTTGAGCAGTTCTTC
D: NA
J: TRBJ2-1
size: NA
length: 11
V: TRBV29-1

CDR3: CASSQGRFGEAFF
DNA: TGTGCCAGCAGCCAAGGGAGGTTCGGTGAAGCTTTCTTT
D: NA
J: TRBJ1-1
size: NA
length: 13
V: TRBV28

CDR3: CASSSRAGYEQYF
DNA: TGTGCCAGCAGCTCCCGAGCCGGTTACGAGCAGTACTTC
D: NA
J: TRBJ2-7
size: NA
length: 13
V: TRBV7-2

CDR3: CASSLLGGSYEQYF
DNA: TGTGCCAGCAGTTTACTCGGGGGCTCCTACGAGCAGTACTTC
D: NA
J: TRBJ2-7
size: NA
length: 14
V: TRBV28

CDR3: CASSTSGVRTTTRAFF
DNA: TGTGCCAGCAGTACCAGCGGGGTTCGGACTACTACGAGGGCTTTCTTT
D: NA
J: TRBJ1-1
size: NA
length: 16
V: TRBV5-4

CDR3: CASSVGGTADTIYF
DNA: TGTGCCAGCAGCGTAGGAGGGACTGCGGACACCATATATTTT
D: NA
J: TRBJ1-3
size: NA
length: 14
V: TRBV9

CDR3: CASSLGAGGSSYEQYF
DNA: TGTGCCAGCAGCTTAGGGGCGGGGGGCAGCTCCTACGAGCAGTACTTC
D: TRBD2
J: TRBJ2-7
size: NA
length: 16
V: TRBV7-9